These 28 T cell receptor beta chains came from one sample sequenced in a study of post-analysis software for immune sequencing data. Study-level results: Comparison of patients with controls showed 4 to 6 TRBV segments more frequent in patients, TRBV5-6, TRBV5-1 and TRBV20-1 among them.

These TCRs' antigens remain unknown. The TCR beta cDNA libraries contained unique molecular identifiers. TCRdb re-called the PCR reads through MiXCR, storing one row per CDR3 protein. The sample consists of a few hundred thousand distinct CDR3 sequences, around a third of them appearing once. Sequences were obtained from blood. The receptors originated from a girl between 2 and 17 years old with multiple sclerosis.

The J gene is TRBJ1-5, the V gene TRBV6-1; TRBD1 might be the D (5 bases). CDR3 size: 14 residues. The germline gives CDR1 MNHNS, CDR2 SASEGT. V dropped 6 bases and J dropped 0 bases, with 9 bases sitting between them. Here the CDR3 reads CASRADNSNQPQHF. Here the CDR3 DNA reads TGTGCCAGCAGGGCGGACAATAGCAATCAGCCCCAGCATTTT.

This clonotype has at least ten counts. The chain joins TRBV5-1 to TRBJ1-2; D gene unclear. In germline, CDR1 is SGHRS, CDR2 YFSETQ. The CDR3 totals 13 residues. V lost 1 base to trimming and J lost 1 base, with 5 bases between them. CDR3 sequence: CASSLTDNYGYTF. The DNA for the CDR3 is TGCGCCAGCAGCTTGACGGATAACTATGGCTACACCTTC.

This clonotype has only a few counts. V and J are TRBV7-2 and TRBJ2-3, with D possibly being TRBD2 (5 bases). Germline CDR1 is SGHTA and CDR2 is FQGNSA. V was cut by 5 bases and J by 6 bases, with 18 bases left in between. CDR3 length: 15 residues. CDR3 DNA: TGTGCCAGCAGCCCCCTAGCAGTCCGACGCGATACGCAGTATTTT. Encoded protein: CASSPLAVRRDTQYF.

CDR3 protein: CASSVGGASYEQFF. DNA for the CDR3: TGTGCCAGCAGCGTCGGGGGGGCGTCCTATGAGCAGTTCTTC. The chain is built from TRBV9 and TRBJ2-1, with 8 nucleotides matching TRBD2. Germline V gene sequence: CDR1 SGDLS, CDR2 YYNGEE. Germline trimming cut 2 bases from V and 8 bases from J; bases unmatched to any gene: 6. This CDR3 region has 14 residues.

This clonotype occurred a few times. The chain combines TRBV20-1 with TRBJ2-7; the match to TRBD1 covers 9 bases. V trimming: 3 bases; J trimming: 6 bases; junction bases outside the gene matches: 9. CDR3 size: 14 residues. Per germline, CDR1 DFQATT and CDR2 SNEGSKA (reference sequence). CDR3 DNA sequence: TGCAGTGCTAGCGATAACAGGGGGCTAGCCGAGCAGTACTTC. Translating it yields CSASDNRGLAEQYF.

Written as DNA, the CDR3 is TGTGCCAGCAGCCAAGATCGGGCTATCCACAATGAGCAGTTCTTC. Protein: CASSQDRAIHNEQFF. The J gene is TRBJ2-1, the V gene TRBV3-1; no definite D call. Germline values: CDR1 LGHDT, CDR2 YNNKEL (reference sequence). The CDR3 spans 15 residues. Trimming stripped 0 bases from V and 5 bases from J, with 11 bases between.

The chain couples TRBV1 to TRBJ2-1. TRBV1 is deemed a pseudogene. The CDR3 runs to 12 residues. The CDR3 protein is CTSSLSSNEQFF. CDR3 nucleotides: TGCACCAGCAGCCTTTCAAGCAATGAGCAGTTCTTC.

The chain has TRBV2 and TRBJ2-1, with D possibly matching TRBD1 (5 bases). Germline V gives CDR1 SNHLY, CDR2 FYNNEI. With 4 bases removed from V and 0 bases from J, the gap between germline ends came to 7 bases. The length of the CDR3 is 14 residues. CDR3 sequence reads: CASSVQGSYNEQFF. The DNA for the CDR3 is TGTGCCAGCAGTGTCCAGGGCTCCTACAATGAGCAGTTCTTC.

The V gene is TRBV7-2, the J gene TRBJ2-3, with 10 bases identical to TRBD2. CDR1 and CDR2 (germline): SGHTA, FQGNSA. The CDR3 extends over 16 amino acids. V trimming: 5 bases; J trimming: 3 bases; junction bases outside the gene matches: 8. In nucleotides, the CDR3 is TGTGCCAGCAGCCAGGGACTAGCGTGGAATACAGATACGCAGTATTTT. Its translation: CASSQGLAWNTDTQYF.

The sample holds a few counts of this clonotype. V is TRBV20-1 and J is TRBJ2-1; the D gene is possibly TRBD2 (5 bases). The CDR3 consists of 13 residues. The V and J ends lost 0 bases and 9 bases respectively, with 12 bases between them. Germline V gives CDR1 DFQATT, CDR2 SNEGSKA (reference sequence). CDR3 in amino acids: CSARESPGFEQFF. Written as DNA, the CDR3 is TGCAGTGCTAGAGAGTCCCCGGGGTTTGAGCAGTTCTTC.

J is TRBJ2-3 and V is TRBV2, with 9 bases aligning to TRBD1. The CDR3 extends over 17 amino acids. V gave up 2 bases and J gave up 1 base; unmatched junction bases: 7. Germline assignment: CDR1 SNHLY and CDR2 FYNNEI. The CDR3 reads CASSETGGLPGTDTQYF. The CDR3, as DNA: TGTGCCAGCAGTGAAACAGGGGGCCTACCTGGCACAGATACGCAGTATTTT.

This clonotype was recorded a few times. The chain combines TRBV7-9 with TRBJ2-7; D remains unclear. V was clipped by 4 bases and J by 3 bases, with 13 bases between them. Germline CDR1 reads SEHNR; CDR2 reads FQNEAQ (reference sequence). This CDR3 is 14 amino acids long. CDR3 in DNA: TGTGCCAGCAGCTCTGCCTCGAAAAACTACGAGCAGTACTTC. This codes for CASSSASKNYEQYF.

The J gene is TRBJ2-3, the V gene TRBV2; the match to TRBD1 covers 10 bases. Germline-derived CDR1 and CDR2 are SNHLY and FYNNEI. V gave up 1 base and J gave up 8 bases; unmatched junction bases: 6. The CDR3 sequence is 15 residues long. In DNA, the CDR3 is TGTGCCAGCAGTGAAGGGACAGGGGGGCTAGGTACGCAGTATTTT. It specifies CASSEGTGGLGTQYF.

This clonotype was detected only a few times. V and J are TRBV6-6 and TRBJ1-5; D gene ambiguous. The CDR3 runs 14 residues. The germline CDR1 and CDR2 sequences are MNHNY and SVGAGI (reference sequence). Trimming took 4 bases from V and 1 from J, leaving 8 bases between them. The CDR3 spells CASSWRQSNQPQHF. CDR3 DNA sequence: TGTGCCAGCAGTTGGCGGCAGAGCAATCAGCCCCAGCATTTT.

The chain employs TRBV7-6 and TRBJ2-1; possible D gene TRBD1, 5 bases. This CDR3 region has 16 residues. Germline-derived CDR1 and CDR2 are SGHVS and FNYEAQ. Deletions cut 2 bases from V and 2 bases from J, with 13 bases between. CDR3 bases: TGTGCCAGCAGCTTATTACGGACACAGGCCTACAATGAGCAGTTCTTC. Its protein product is CASSLLRTQAYNEQFF.

V is TRBV7-9 and J is TRBJ2-1; D is undetermined. Germline CDR1 is SEHNR and CDR2 is FQNEAQ (reference sequence). This CDR3 spans 15 amino acids. V lost 5 bases and J 3 bases, leaving 14 bases between the germline ends. The CDR3 nucleotides are TGTGCCAGCAGCCCGGACCCCACGCTCTACAATGAGCAGTTCTTC. Its protein product is CASSPDPTLYNEQFF.

Ten or more counts support this clonotype. The chain links TRBV10-3 to TRBJ2-3, with TRBD2 matching 9 bases. The germline V gene has CDR1 ENHRY and CDR2 SYGVKD. The CDR3 loop spans 15 amino acids. V was pared by 0 bases and J by 9 bases, with 7 bases of the junction left unmatched. The CDR3 nucleotides are TGTGCCATCAGTGAGTCGGGTGGTAGCGGGAGAACGCAGTATTTT. Amino acid sequence: CAISESGGSGRTQYF.

This clonotype showed up just a few times. This chain uses TRBV15 with TRBJ1-2; D is uncertain. This CDR3 is 15 amino acids long. Between the trimmed V and J ends, which lost 0 bases and 4 bases, there was a span of 12 bases. Germline assignment: CDR1 LNHNV and CDR2 YYDKDF (reference sequence). The CDR3 loop is CATSRDRESFYGYTF. The CDR3 nucleotides read TGTGCCACCAGCAGAGATCGAGAGAGCTTCTATGGCTACACCTTC.

This clonotype was counted between two and nine times. V is TRBV5-1 and J is TRBJ2-1, with 7 bases that match TRBD1. The CDR3 has 17 residues. V was pared by 0 bases and J by 5 bases, with 11 bases of the junction left unmatched. Germline-derived CDR1 and CDR2 are SGHRS and YFSETQ. CDR3 sequence (DNA): TGCGCCAGCAGCTTGGCCAGGGGGTGGGGCGCCGACAATGAGCAGTTCTTC. It is translated as CASSLARGWGADNEQFF.

The table lists this clonotype with a few counts. The chain couples TRBV11-3 to TRBJ2-1; a possible D gene is TRBD2 (7 bases). Germline loops: CDR1 SGHNT, CDR2 YENEEA. V lost 5 bases and J lost 2, with 19 bases in between. CDR3 length: 17 amino acids. The CDR3 nucleotides read TGTGCCAGCAGCCGCTTGTCGGGGGGCTCTGCCTACAATGAGCAGTTCTTC. It specifies CASSRLSGGSAYNEQFF.

This clonotype was recorded a few times. The chain carries TRBV4-1 and TRBJ2-5, with TRBD1 matching over 11 bases. This CDR3 region has 16 residues. Per the germline V gene, CDR1 is MGHRA and CDR2 is YSYEKL. Trimming cost V 4 bases and J 0 bases; bases outside gene matches: 4. CDR3 sequence reads: CASSPRDRGNQETQYF. The CDR3 DNA is TGCGCCAGCAGCCCCCGGGACAGGGGGAACCAAGAGACCCAGTACTTC.

About this clonotype itself: It is likely a read error, because the conserved phenylalanine at the end of the CDR3 is missing. Because the CDR3's place on the DNA is in doubt, the DNA is left out and the CDR3 is given as listed by TCRdb. The CDR3 sequence is CSVWSYERYL. V gene TRBV29-1 combines with J gene TRBJ2-7. Germline loops: CDR1 SQVTM, CDR2 ANQGSEA. The CDR3 sequence runs 10 residues, both termini included.

The V call is TRBV12-3 or TRBV12-4, the J call TRBJ2-5; TRBD2 aligns across 10 bases. The trim removed 6 bases at V and 5 bases at J, leaving 6 bases unmatched. The CDR3 spans 14 residues. CDR3 bases: TGTGCCAGCAGCCCGAGCGGGGGGGCTGAGACCCAGTACTTC. Its translation is CASSPSGGAETQYF.

This sequence joins TRBV20-1 and TRBJ2-1; TRBD1 matches at 8 bases. Germline V lookup: CDR1 DFQATT, CDR2 SNEGSKA (reference sequence). V lost 6 bases and J lost 7; bases outside the gene matches: 11. The length of the CDR3 is 14 residues. In DNA form, the CDR3 reads TGCAGTGCCCGCCAGGGGGCTTCTTGGAATGAGCAGTTCTTC. It translates to CSARQGASWNEQFF.

The chain uses TRBV7-8 and TRBJ2-1; TRBD1 matches at 7 bases. J was trimmed by 3 bases and V by 3 bases; bases with no gene match: 5. CDR1 and CDR2 (germline): SGHVS, FQNEAQ. This CDR3 spans 15 amino acids. The CDR3 nucleotides are TGTGCCAGCAGCTTTAGGGGGACAGTCTACAATGAGCAGTTCTTC. Protein sequence: CASSFRGTVYNEQFF.

This clonotype was seen only a few times. CDR3 bases: TGCGCCAGCAAGGAGGGGGGCGGGGAGACCCAGTACTTC. This sequence encodes CASKEGGGETQYF. The chain carries TRBV5-1 and TRBJ2-5, with D perhaps being TRBD1 or TRBD2 (6 bases each). This CDR3 contains 13 residues. CDR1 is SGHRS and CDR2 is YFSETQ in the germline V gene. Trimming took 6 bases from V and 5 from J, leaving 14 bases between them.

This chain uses TRBV5-1 with TRBJ1-4; D is unresolved. V lost 2 bases and J 5 bases, leaving 7 bases between the germline ends. The length of the CDR3 is 13 residues. CDR1 is SGHRS and CDR2 is YFSETQ in the germline V gene. CDR3 in amino acids: CASSFEKNEKLFF. The CDR3 nucleotides read TGCGCCAGCAGCTTCGAGAAAAATGAAAAACTGTTTTTT.

A note on this clonotype: One end of the junction fails to match germline, which may point to a read error. The chain recombines TRBV7-9 with TRBJ2-4; 7 bases line up with TRBD2. CDR1 and CDR2 from the germline V gene are SEHNR and FQNEAQ (reference sequence). The CDR3 loop spans 14 amino acids. The DNA of the CDR3 is TGCGCCAGCAGCTTAGAGGGAGGGGTATGGGAGCAGTACTTC. Protein sequence: CASSLEGGVWEQYF.